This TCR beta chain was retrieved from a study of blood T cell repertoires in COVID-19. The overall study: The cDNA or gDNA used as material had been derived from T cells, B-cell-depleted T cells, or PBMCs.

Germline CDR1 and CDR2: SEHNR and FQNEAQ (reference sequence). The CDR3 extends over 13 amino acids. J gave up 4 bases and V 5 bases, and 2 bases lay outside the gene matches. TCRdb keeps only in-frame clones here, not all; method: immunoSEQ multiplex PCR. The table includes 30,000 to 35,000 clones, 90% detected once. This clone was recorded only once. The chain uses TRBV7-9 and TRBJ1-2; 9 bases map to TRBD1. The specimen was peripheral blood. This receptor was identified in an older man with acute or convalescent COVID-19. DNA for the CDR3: TGTGCCAGCAGCCAGACAGGGGGCTATGGCTACACCTTC. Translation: CASSQTGGYGYTF.